This TCR beta chain was recovered during a study of TIL therapy for anti-PD-1-resistant metastatic lung cancer. V lost 3 bases and J 1 base, leaving 20 bases between the germline ends. Germline loops: CDR1 MDHEN, CDR2 SYDVKM. The CDR3 spans 18 residues. Time point described: pre-treatment sample, taken before nivolumab and TIL therapy. Tumor tissue came from excised metastases, mostly pleural nodules or supraclavicular lymph nodes. Sequencing used immunoSEQ v3. Sequencing depth was approximately 2 million read pairs for survey level, roughly 4.5-6.5 million for deep. Method: immunoSEQ multiplex PCR; TCRdb's copy keeps in-frame clones and lacks some. The table records 45,000 to 60,000 clones, 71% of them present only once.

This sequence joins TRBV28 and TRBJ2-3; tentatively, D is TRBD1 or TRBD2 (6 bases each). The sequence derives from a person between 30 and 80 years old with non-small cell lung cancer. The specimen comprised tumor tissue, sampled at baseline. The CDR3 spells CASSFRQETRTRTDTQYF. Written as DNA, the CDR3 is TGTGCCAGCAGTTTCAGACAGGAGACTAGGACTCGCACAGATACGCAGTATTTT.